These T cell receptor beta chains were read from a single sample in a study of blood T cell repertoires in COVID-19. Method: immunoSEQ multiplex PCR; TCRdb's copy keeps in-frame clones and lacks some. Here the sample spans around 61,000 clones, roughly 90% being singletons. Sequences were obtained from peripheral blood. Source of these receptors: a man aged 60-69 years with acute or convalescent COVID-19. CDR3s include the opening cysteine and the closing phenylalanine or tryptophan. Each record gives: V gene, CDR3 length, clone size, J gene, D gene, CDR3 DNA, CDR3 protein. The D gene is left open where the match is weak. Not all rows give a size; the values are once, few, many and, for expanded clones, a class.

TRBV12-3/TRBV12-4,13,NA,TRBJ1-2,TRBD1,TGTGCCAGCCGGACAGGGAATAACTATGGCTACACCTTC,CASRTGNNYGYTF
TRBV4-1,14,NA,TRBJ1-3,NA,TGCGCCAGCAGCCTTGAATTACTGTCGGTCACCATATATTTT,CASSLELLSVTIYF
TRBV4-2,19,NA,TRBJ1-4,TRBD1,TGTGCCAGCAGCCAAGCCCCATCGGCAGGGGGCGTGATTTATGAAAAACTGTTTTTT,CASSQAPSAGGVIYEKLFF
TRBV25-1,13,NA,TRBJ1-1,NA,TGTGCCAGCAGTGACCACAGGGATACTGAAGCTTTCTTT,CASSDHRDTEAFF
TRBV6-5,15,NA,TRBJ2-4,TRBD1,TGTGCCAGCAGTTTACAGGGGCAGGCCAAAAACATTCAGTACTTC,CASSLQGQAKNIQYF
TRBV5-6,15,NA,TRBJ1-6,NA,TGTGCCAGCAGCTTGGCGGACAGTTTTTATTCACCCCTCCACTTT,CASSLADSFYSPLHF
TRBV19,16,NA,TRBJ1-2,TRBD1,TGTGCCAGTAGTACAGACAGGGGGCTGATACCCTATGGCTACACCTTC,CASSTDRGLIPYGYTF
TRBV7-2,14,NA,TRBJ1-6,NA,TGTGCCAGCACTTCGGGGGGCCTCAATTCACCCCTCCACTTT,CASTSGGLNSPLHF
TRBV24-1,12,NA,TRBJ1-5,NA,TGTGCCACCAGTAAGGGGCCTCAGCCCCAGCATTTT,CATSKGPQPQHF
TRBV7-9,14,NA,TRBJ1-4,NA,TGTGCCAGCAGCCGGTCAGGGGTAGGGGAAAAACTGTTTTTT,CASSRSGVGEKLFF
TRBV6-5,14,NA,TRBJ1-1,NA,TGTGCCAGCAGCCTGGGACAAGTCTACACTGAAGCTTTCTTT,CASSLGQVYTEAFF
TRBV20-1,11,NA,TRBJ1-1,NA,TGCAGTGGCACGGGAAACCGTGAAGCTTTCTTT,CSGTGNREAFF
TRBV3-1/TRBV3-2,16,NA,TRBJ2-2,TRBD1,TGTGCCAGCAGCCAACAAAGGGGGCGGAACACCGGGGAGCTGTTTTTT,CASSQQRGRNTGELFF
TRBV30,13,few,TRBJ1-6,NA,TGTGCCTGGAAACAGGGTTCGACTTCACCCCTCCACTTT,CAWKQGSTSPLHF
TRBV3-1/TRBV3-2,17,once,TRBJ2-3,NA,TGTGCCAGCAGCCAAGGGCATGAGGGGGGGCTGGCAGATACGCAGTATTTT,CASSQGHEGGLADTQYF
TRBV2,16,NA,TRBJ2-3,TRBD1,TGTGCCAGCAGACTTCCAGGGGGCGCTGGGACAGATACGCAGTATTTT,CASRLPGGAGTDTQYF
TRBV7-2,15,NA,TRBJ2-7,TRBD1,TGTGCCAGCAGCCTACGACAGGGAATGGGGAGCGAGCAGTACTTC,CASSLRQGMGSEQYF
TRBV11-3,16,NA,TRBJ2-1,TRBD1,TGTGCCAGCAGCCGAGAGGGGACAGGGACCTACAATGAGCAGTTCTTC,CASSREGTGTYNEQFF
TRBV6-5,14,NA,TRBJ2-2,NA,TGTGCCAGCAGGGTACTACAGGGAAACGGGGAGCTGTTTTTT,CASRVLQGNGELFF
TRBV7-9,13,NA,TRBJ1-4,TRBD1,TGTGCCAGCAGCCCTTCAGGGGGTGAAAAACTGTTTTTT,CASSPSGGEKLFF
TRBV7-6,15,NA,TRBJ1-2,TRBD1,TGTGCCAGCAGCTCAGCGGGACAGGGCTCCTATGGCTACACCTTC,CASSSAGQGSYGYTF
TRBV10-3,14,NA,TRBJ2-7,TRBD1,TGTGCCATCTGGACTGGGACAGGGGTCTACGAGCAGTACTTC,CAIWTGTGVYEQYF
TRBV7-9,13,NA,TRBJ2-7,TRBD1,TGTGCCAGCAGCGGGGGACAGCTCTACGAGCAGTACTTC,CASSGGQLYEQYF
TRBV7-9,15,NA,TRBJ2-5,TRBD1,TGTGCCAGCAGCTTATCGGGACAGTTCCAAGAGACCCAGTACTTC,CASSLSGQFQETQYF
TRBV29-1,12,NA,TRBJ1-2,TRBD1,TGCAGCGTTGAAGGCGGGACAGACGGCTACACCTTC,CSVEGGTDGYTF
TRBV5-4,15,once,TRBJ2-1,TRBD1,TGTGCCAGCAGCTTGGGGACAGGGGAGTACAATGAGCAGTTCTTC,CASSLGTGEYNEQFF
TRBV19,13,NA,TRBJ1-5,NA,TGTGCCACCCGAGACAGGTATGACCAGCCCCAGCATTTT,CATRDRYDQPQHF
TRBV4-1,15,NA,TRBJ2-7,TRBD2,TGCGCCAGCAGCCAAGGACTAGCGGGGTATGAGGAGCAGTACTTC,CASSQGLAGYEEQYF
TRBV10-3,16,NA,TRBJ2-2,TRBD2,TGTGCCATCAGTGAACCGGGACTAGCGAGGGCCGGGGAGCTGTTTTTT,CAISEPGLARAGELFF
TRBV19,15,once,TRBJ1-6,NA,TGTGCCAGTAGTATTCTAGGCCAGACTAATCCACCCCTCCACTTT,CASSILGQTNPPLHF
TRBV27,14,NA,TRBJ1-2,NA,TGTGCCAGCAGTTTATCGGCGGATAACTATGGCTACACCTTC,CASSLSADNYGYTF
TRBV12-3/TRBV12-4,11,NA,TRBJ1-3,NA,TGTTCAATTTTAGTCGGAAACACCATATATTTT,CSILVGNTIYF
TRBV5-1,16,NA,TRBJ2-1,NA,TGCGCCAGCAGCTTACTAGCCGTCGACGCATACAATGAGCAGTTCTTC,CASSLLAVDAYNEQFF
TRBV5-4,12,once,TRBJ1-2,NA,TGTGCCAGCAGCTCGGACACCGTGGGCTACACCTTC,CASSSDTVGYTF
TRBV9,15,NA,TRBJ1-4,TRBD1,TGTGCCAGCAGCTTACAGGGGCGCGCCCCTGAAAAACTGTTTTTT,CASSLQGRAPEKLFF
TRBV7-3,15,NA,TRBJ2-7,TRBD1,TGTGCCAGCAGCTCCAGAGGACAGGGAATGGGGGAGCAGTACTTC,CASSSRGQGMGEQYF
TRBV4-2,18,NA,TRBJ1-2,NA,TGTGCCAGCAGCCAAGAATTAAGGGGCCGAAGATCTCTCTATGGCTACACCTTC,CASSQELRGRRSLYGYTF
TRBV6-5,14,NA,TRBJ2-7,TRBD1,TGTGCCAGCAGGCCGGGACAGGGTTCCTACGAGCAGTACTTC,CASRPGQGSYEQYF
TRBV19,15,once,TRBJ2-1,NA,TGTGCCAGTAGTCTGGGCCTCAAATTACCCATTGTGCAGTTCTTC,CASSLGLKLPIVQFF
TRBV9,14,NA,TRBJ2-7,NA,TGTGCCAGCAGCGTAGGACCGGGGGTCTACGAGCAGTACTTC,CASSVGPGVYEQYF
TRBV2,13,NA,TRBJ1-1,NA,TGTGCCAGCAGTGAAGATATCAACACTGAAGCTTTCTTT,CASSEDINTEAFF
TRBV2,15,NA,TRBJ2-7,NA,TGTGCCAGTTCCCGACCGGACATTGGCGGCTACGAGCAGTACTTC,CASSRPDIGGYEQYF
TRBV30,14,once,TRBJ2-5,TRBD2,TGTGCCTGGAGTCCGGGACTAGCGATTGAGACCCAGTACTTC,CAWSPGLAIETQYF
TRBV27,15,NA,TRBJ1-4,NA,TGTGCCAGCAGATCGGGGGGTACAACTAATGAAAAACTGTTTTTT,CASRSGGTTNEKLFF
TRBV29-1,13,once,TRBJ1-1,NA,TGCAGCGTTGAGAACAGTACATACACTGAAGCTTTCTTT,CSVENSTYTEAFF
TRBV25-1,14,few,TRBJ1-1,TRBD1,TGTGCCAGCAGGACGAGGGGGCTAAACACTGAAGCTTTCTTT,CASRTRGLNTEAFF